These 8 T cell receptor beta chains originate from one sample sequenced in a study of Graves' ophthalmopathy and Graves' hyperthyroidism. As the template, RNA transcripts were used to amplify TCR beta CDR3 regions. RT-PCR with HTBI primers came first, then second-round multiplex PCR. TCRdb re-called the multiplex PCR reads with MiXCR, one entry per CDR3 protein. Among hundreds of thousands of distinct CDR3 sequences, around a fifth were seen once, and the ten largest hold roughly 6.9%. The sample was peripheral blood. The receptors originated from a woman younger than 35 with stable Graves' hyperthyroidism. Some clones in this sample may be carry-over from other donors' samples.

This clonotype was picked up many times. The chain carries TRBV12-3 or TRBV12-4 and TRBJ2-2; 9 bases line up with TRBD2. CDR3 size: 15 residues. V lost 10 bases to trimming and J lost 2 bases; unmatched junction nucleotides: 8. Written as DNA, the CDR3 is TGTGCCATACCCCAAGCGGGAGGCAACACCGGGGAGCTGTTTTTT. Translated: CAIPQAGGNTGELFF.

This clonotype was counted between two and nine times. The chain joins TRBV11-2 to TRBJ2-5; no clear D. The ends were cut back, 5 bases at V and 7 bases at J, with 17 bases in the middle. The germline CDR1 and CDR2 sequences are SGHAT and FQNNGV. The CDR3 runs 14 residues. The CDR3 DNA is TGTGCCAGCAGCGAAACGCTGGTCACGGGGACCCAGTACTTC. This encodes CASSETLVTGTQYF.

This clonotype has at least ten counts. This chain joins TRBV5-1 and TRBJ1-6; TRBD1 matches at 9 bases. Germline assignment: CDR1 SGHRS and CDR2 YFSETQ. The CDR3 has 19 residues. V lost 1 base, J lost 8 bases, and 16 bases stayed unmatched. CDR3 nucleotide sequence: TGCGCCAGCAGCTTGAACTATTTTACGGGACAGGGTGTAGATTCACCCCTCCACTTT. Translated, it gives CASSLNYFTGQGVDSPLHF. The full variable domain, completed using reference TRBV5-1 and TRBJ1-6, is KAGVTQTPRYLIKTRGQQVTLSCSPISGHRSVSWYQQTPGQGLQFLFEYFSETQRNKGNFPGRFSGRQFSNSRSEMNVSTLELGDSALYLCASSLNYFTGQGVDSPLHFGNGTRLTVT.

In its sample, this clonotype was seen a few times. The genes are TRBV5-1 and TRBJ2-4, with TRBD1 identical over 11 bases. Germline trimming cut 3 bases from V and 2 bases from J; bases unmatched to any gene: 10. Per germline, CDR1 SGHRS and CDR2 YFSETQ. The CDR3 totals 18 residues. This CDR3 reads CASSWAPGQGATKNIQYF. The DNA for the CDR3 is TGCGCCAGCAGCTGGGCTCCCGGACAGGGGGCTACCAAAAACATTCAGTACTTC.

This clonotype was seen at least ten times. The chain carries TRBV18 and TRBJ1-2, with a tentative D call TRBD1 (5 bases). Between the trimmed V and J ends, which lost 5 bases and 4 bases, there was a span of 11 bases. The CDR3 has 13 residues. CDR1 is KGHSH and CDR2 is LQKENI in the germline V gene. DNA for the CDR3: TGTGCCAGCTCAAAGACAGTAAGCTATGGCTACACCTTC. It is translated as CASSKTVSYGYTF.

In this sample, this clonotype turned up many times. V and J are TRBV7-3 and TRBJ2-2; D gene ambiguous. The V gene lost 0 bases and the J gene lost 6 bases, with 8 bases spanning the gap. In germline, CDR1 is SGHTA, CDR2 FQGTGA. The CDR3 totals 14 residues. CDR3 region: CASSLTQKAGELFF. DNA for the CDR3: TGTGCCAGCAGCTTAACGCAAAAGGCCGGGGAGCTGTTTTTT.

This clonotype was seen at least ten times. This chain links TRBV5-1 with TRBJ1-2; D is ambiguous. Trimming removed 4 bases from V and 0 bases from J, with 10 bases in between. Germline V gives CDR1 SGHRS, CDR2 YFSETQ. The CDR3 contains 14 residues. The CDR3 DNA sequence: TGCGCCAGCAGCCTACGGACCACTAACTATGGCTACACCTTC. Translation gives CASSLRTTNYGYTF.

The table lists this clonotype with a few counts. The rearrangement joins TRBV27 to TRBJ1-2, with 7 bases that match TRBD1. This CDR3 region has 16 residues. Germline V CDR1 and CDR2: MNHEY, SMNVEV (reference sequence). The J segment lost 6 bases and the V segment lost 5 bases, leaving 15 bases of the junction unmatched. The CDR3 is CASSPRDRLLLDGYTF. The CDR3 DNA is TGTGCCAGCAGTCCCCGGGACAGATTACTATTAGATGGCTACACCTTC.